A selection of T cell receptor beta chains follows, all from one sample in a study of T cell repertoires in cytomegalovirus infection. Which antigens these TCRs recognize remains unknown. TCRdb itself ran the reads through MiXCR, one entry per CDR3 protein. The data show 300,000 or so distinct CDR3 sequences, 20% to 25% seen once. Material: cultured PBMCs, obtained from culture after CMV antigen stimulation. The source of these receptors is a human donor in good health (CMV status not recorded). Some clones in this sample may be carry-over from other donors' samples. The CDR3 runs from the conserved cysteine through the conserved F or W. A D gene is named only where the DNA matches it firmly. The size entry is marked missing in some rows and otherwise reads once, few, many or a size class.

NA	TRBV19	TRBJ1-2	NA	TGTGCCAGTAGTAGCCTAGGAGGCGACGACGTGGGCTACACCTTC	CASSSLGGDDVGYTF
NA	TRBV6-2/TRBV6-3	TRBJ2-1	NA	TGTGCCAGCAGAACCCTCGATCGGACAGAACCCTACAATGAGCAGTTCTTC	CASRTLDRTEPYNEQFF
few	TRBV10-3	TRBJ1-2	NA	TGTGCCATCAGTGGCGACAGCTATGGCTACACCTTC	CAISGDSYGYTF
few	TRBV29-1	TRBJ2-3	TRBD1	TGCAGCGCCGAGGCGGGACAGGGCACAGATACGCAGTATTTT	CSAEAGQGTDTQYF
NA	TRBV9	TRBJ2-3	TRBD2	TGTGCCAGCAGCAGAAATCCGGGACTAGCGGGAGCCAATCCAGATACGCAGTATTTT	CASSRNPGLAGANPDTQYF
few	TRBV5-6	TRBJ1-2	NA	TGTGCCAGCAGCTTATCTCCTGCAGGGAATCGTGGCTACACCTTC	CASSLSPAGNRGYTF
NA	TRBV4-1	TRBJ1-5	NA	TGCGCCAGCAGCCAAAAAGGACAGCCCCAGCATTTT	CASSQKGQPQHF
few	TRBV2	TRBJ1-2	NA	TGTGCCAGCAGTGAGCTGCCCAGCTATGGCTACACCTTC	CASSELPSYGYTF
few	TRBV24-1	TRBJ2-1	NA	TGTGCCACCCCACCACCTCACTACAATGAGCAGTTCTTC	CATPPPHYNEQFF
many	TRBV7-2	TRBJ1-1	NA	TGTGCCAGCAGCTTCCAGGGGTTCTCAGCTTTCTTT	CASSFQGFSAFF
NA	TRBV7-6	TRBJ1-1	NA	TGTGCCAGCAGCTCAAACTTTGGGACCCTGAGGGAAGCTTTCTTT	CASSSNFGTLREAFF
NA	TRBV2	TRBJ2-5	TRBD1	TGTGCCAGCTTTCTCGGACAGGCTAGAGTAGGGCAAGAGACCCAGTACTTC	CASFLGQARVGQETQYF
NA	TRBV6-5	TRBJ1-3	NA	TGTGCCAGCAGTTACTCCATCCCAGGGATTCCTGGAAACACCATATATTTT	CASSYSIPGIPGNTIYF
NA	TRBV4-1	TRBJ2-4	TRBD2	TGCGCCAGCAGCCAAGATCGCGGGACTAGCGGGAGAGTTTCCCAAAACATTCAGTACTTC	CASSQDRGTSGRVSQNIQYF
few	TRBV28	TRBJ2-1	NA	TGTGCCAGCAGTTTAGGCGGAACCTCCTACAATGAGCAGTTCTTC	CASSLGGTSYNEQFF
few	TRBV18	TRBJ1-1	NA	TGTGCCAGCTCACCACCCTGGGCCAGCACTGAAGCTTTCTTT	CASSPPWASTEAFF
many	TRBV7-2	TRBJ2-2	NA	TGTGCCAGCATCATGGGGATCGGACAAAACACCGGGGAGCTGTTTTTT	CASIMGIGQNTGELFF
few	TRBV12-3/TRBV12-4	TRBJ1-1	TRBD1	TGTGCCAGCAGAAGCTCGGGACAGTGGGTTCCCGACACTGAAGCTTTCTTT	CASRSSGQWVPDTEAFF
many	TRBV6-2/TRBV6-3	TRBJ1-5	NA	TGTGCCAGCAGTTACTCGCAGGGTACTCAGCCCCAGCATTTT	CASSYSQGTQPQHF
few	TRBV7-2	TRBJ2-5	TRBD1	TGTGCCAGCAGCGCGGACAGGGGGCTTGAGACCCAGTACTTC	CASSADRGLETQYF
few	TRBV3-1	TRBJ2-5	NA	TGTGCCAGCAGCCTCCAACCGCCCCGGGAGACCCAGTACTTC	CASSLQPPRETQYF
few	TRBV12-3/TRBV12-4	TRBJ1-2	NA	TGTGCCAGCAGTTTCGGGCCCAGGGACTCTAACTATGGCTACACCTTC	CASSFGPRDSNYGYTF
many	TRBV7-2	TRBJ2-1	TRBD2	TGTGCCAGCAGCCGCCGGCGGGAGGGAAAGGCGCAGTTCTTC	CASSRRREGKAQFF
few	TRBV19	TRBJ1-4	NA	TGTGCCAGTAGTATGAATGGGGCAGGTGAAAAACTGTTTTTT	CASSMNGAGEKLFF
NA	TRBV6-2/TRBV6-3	TRBJ1-6	TRBD1	TGTGCCAGCAGTTCGACAGGGCGCAATTCACCCCTCCACTTT	CASSSTGRNSPLHF
NA	TRBV12-3/TRBV12-4	TRBJ2-5	NA	TGTGCCAGCAGTTTAGCAGCGGTGGGCCAAGAGACCCAGTACTTC	CASSLAAVGQETQYF
NA	TRBV7-3	TRBJ2-1	TRBD2	TGTGCCAGCAGCCCGGGAGGGTCGCGGTACAATGAGCAGTTCTTC	CASSPGGSRYNEQFF
NA	TRBV6-5	TRBJ2-5	NA	TGTGCCAGCAGTTACAGAGGGACAAGTGGAGAGACCCAGTACTTC	CASSYRGTSGETQYF
NA	TRBV11-2	TRBJ2-1	NA	TGTGCCAGCATCCCTAGCGCTGGCTCCTACAATGAGCAGTTCTTC	CASIPSAGSYNEQFF
few	TRBV29-1	TRBJ1-5	TRBD1	TGCAGCGTTCAGACAGGGATGGGTCAGCCCCAGCATTTT	CSVQTGMGQPQHF
few	TRBV24-1	TRBJ2-1	NA	TGCAGCAGTTCCGGGAGACCCTACAATGAGCAGTTCTTC	CSSSGRPYNEQFF
few	TRBV12-3/TRBV12-4	TRBJ2-5	TRBD1	TGTGCCAGCAGTCCAGGGGGCGTGTTGGAGACCCAGTACTTC	CASSPGGVLETQYF
few	TRBV7-9	TRBJ2-5	NA	TGTGCCAGCAGCCGGACTGAAAAGTGGGAGACCCAGTACTTC	CASSRTEKWETQYF
NA	TRBV29-1	TRBJ2-2	NA	TGCAGCGTTGAAGCGGCCGGGGAGCTGTTTTTT	CSVEAAGELFF
few	TRBV4-3	TRBJ1-5	NA	TGCGCCAGCAGCCAAGTCATGGGGGCACGGCAGCCCCAGCATTTT	CASSQVMGARQPQHF
few	TRBV4-1	TRBJ1-3	NA	TGCGCCAGCAGCCAGGACATCGGAAACACCATATATTTT	CASSQDIGNTIYF
NA	TRBV6-2/TRBV6-3	TRBJ2-7	NA	TGTGCCAGCAGAGACACCGGGACATGGAATTCCTACGAGCAGTACTTC	CASRDTGTWNSYEQYF
few	TRBV4-3	TRBJ2-1	TRBD2	TGCGCCAGCAGCCCGCGTGGGGGAGGGAACAATGAGCAGTTCTTC	CASSPRGGGNNEQFF
NA	TRBV30	TRBJ2-3	NA	TGTGCCGAAGAGAAAGCAGATACGCAGTATTTT	CAEEKADTQYF
NA	TRBV19	TRBJ2-7	TRBD1	TGTGCCAGTAGTCCGAGTACAGGGGGCTCCTACGAGCAGTACTTC	CASSPSTGGSYEQYF
NA	TRBV7-6	TRBJ1-5	NA	TGTGCCAGCAGCTACGCTGGTCAGCCCCAGCATTTT	CASSYAGQPQHF
few	TRBV15	TRBJ2-1	TRBD2	TGTGCCACCAGCAGAGATGCGGACGGGAGGGCCAATGAGCAGTTCTTC	CATSRDADGRANEQFF